What follows is one T cell receptor (beta chain) and its context. Its antigen is not known. Only Caucasian adults living in Nashville, Tennessee made up the donor group. J was trimmed by 8 bases and V by 4 bases; bases with no gene match: 7. The CDR3 is made up of 13 amino acids. Germline V lookup: CDR1 MNHEY, CDR2 SMNVEV (reference sequence). This sample is drawn from a study of shared clonotypes between healthy human individuals. Assay execution proceeded at the deep level. The repertoire was sequenced with immunoSEQ multiplex PCR; TCRdb's copy has only in-frame clones and lacks some. Found here are about 2 million clones, 95% of them singletons; the top ten hold roughly 0.13%. General observations from the study: Roughly 5% of naive CD4 clonotypes were common to a handful of donors.

Source material: naive CD4+ T cells sorted from blood. Subset reported: CD45RA+ positively selected. The chain employs TRBV27 and TRBJ1-2; TRBD1 matches 7 bases. The sequence was obtained from a man younger than 30 in good health. CDR3 coding DNA: TGTGCCAGCAGTTCCCGGGACAGCCGGGGCTACACCTTC. Its translation: CASSSRDSRGYTF.